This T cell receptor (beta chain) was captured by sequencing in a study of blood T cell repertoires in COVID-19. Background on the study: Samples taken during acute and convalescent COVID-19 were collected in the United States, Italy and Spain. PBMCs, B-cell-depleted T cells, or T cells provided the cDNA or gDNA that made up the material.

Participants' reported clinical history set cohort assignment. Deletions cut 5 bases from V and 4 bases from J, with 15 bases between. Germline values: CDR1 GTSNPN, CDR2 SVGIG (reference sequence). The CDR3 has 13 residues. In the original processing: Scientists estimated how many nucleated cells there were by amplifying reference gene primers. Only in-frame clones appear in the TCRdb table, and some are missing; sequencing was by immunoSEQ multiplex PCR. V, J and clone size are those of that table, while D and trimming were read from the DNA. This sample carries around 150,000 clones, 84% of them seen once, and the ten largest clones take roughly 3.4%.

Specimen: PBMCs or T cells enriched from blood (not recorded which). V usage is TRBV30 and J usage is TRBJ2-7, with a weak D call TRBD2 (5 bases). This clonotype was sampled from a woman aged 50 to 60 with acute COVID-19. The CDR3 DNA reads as TGTGCCTGGGATGTCGGGATCCAATACGAGCAGTACTTC. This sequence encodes CAWDVGIQYEQYF.